This TCR beta chain was captured by sequencing in a study of blood T cell repertoires in COVID-19. Study-wide context: Whether acute or convalescent, the COVID-19 samples came from the United States, Italy and Spain.

Only in-frame clones appear in the TCRdb table, and some are missing; sequencing was by immunoSEQ multiplex PCR. The table includes 200,000 to 250,000 clones, about 87% detected once. Germline loops: CDR1 SGDLS, CDR2 YYNGEE. Trimming took 2 bases from V and 6 from J, leaving 14 bases between them. The CDR3 length is 14 residues. Sample: PBMCs or T cells enriched from blood (not recorded which). The chain uses TRBV9 and TRBJ1-2, with D possibly matching TRBD1 (6 bases). The sequence was obtained from a woman in her thirties who had recovered from COVID-19. The CDR3 DNA sequence: TGTGCCAGCAGCGTCCGACAGGAGTTTCATGGCTACACCTTC. Encoded protein: CASSVRQEFHGYTF.